The 20 T cell receptor beta chains presented below share a single source sample, sequenced in a study of T cell repertoires in cytomegalovirus infection (dated by TCRdb to 2018 to 2020). Sequenced on an Illumina HiSeq 1500. Using fastp trimming at Q25 and MiXCR clonotype assembly, TCRdb reanalyzed the public sequencing data and kept in-frame beta chains. Duplicate CDR3 protein sequences are folded into a single record with the most common DNA and genes. This sample comprises tens of thousands of distinct CDR3 sequences, 25% to 30% of them detected only once. The ten biggest clones cover 59% of the sample. No antigen has been assigned to these receptors. Reading the label with the study, this specimen's treatment or condition is: in vitro stimulation with specific CMV peptide epitopes to enrich CMV-specific T cells. The sample here was CD8+ T cells from cultured PBMCs, taken from culture after CMV antigen stimulation. These receptors were collected from a human donor in good health (CMV status not recorded). Some clones in this sample may be carry-over from other donors' samples.

This clonotype was detected a few times. V usage is TRBV5-4 and J usage is TRBJ2-1, with D perhaps TRBD2 (5 bases). Germline loops: CDR1 SGHNT, CDR2 YYREEE (reference sequence). The germline V and J ends were trimmed by 3 bases and 7 bases, with 5 bases remaining between them. CDR3 length: 11 amino acids. Here the CDR3 DNA reads TGTGCCAGCAGCTCGGGGAATGAGCAGTTCTTC. As protein: CASSSGNEQFF.

This chain joins TRBV2 and TRBJ2-5, with 7 bases lining up with TRBD1. CDR1 and CDR2 (germline): SNHLY, FYNNEI. V was clipped by 10 bases and J by 4 bases; unmatched bases: 12. CDR3 size: 14 residues. The CDR3 region has the DNA TGTGCCACCCTGACAGGGACAGAGGGAGAGACCCAGTACTTC. This translates into CATLTGTEGETQYF.

The chain recombines TRBV11-2 with TRBJ1-4, with TRBD1 matching over 8 bases. Germline lookup yields CDR1 SGHAT and CDR2 FQNNGV. J lost 5 bases, V lost 5 bases, and 4 bases had no gene match. The length of the CDR3 is 14 residues. CDR3 residues: CASSAGQANEKLFF. The CDR3 coding sequence is TGTGCCAGCAGCGCGGGACAGGCAAATGAAAAACTGTTTTTT.

In its sample, this clonotype was seen a few times. The chain couples TRBV4-3 to TRBJ1-6; 7 bases are shared with TRBD1. Germline lookup yields CDR1 LGHNA and CDR2 YSLEER. This CDR3 contains 15 residues. With V trimmed by 2 bases and J by 6 bases, 4 bases remained unmatched. CDR3 amino acids: CASSQRDSFNSPLHF. The CDR3 coding sequence is TGCGCCAGCAGCCAAAGGGACAGCTTTAATTCACCCCTCCACTTT.

A few counts support this clonotype. This sequence joins TRBV7-2 and TRBJ2-7; 12 bases align to TRBD2. V gave up 5 bases and J gave up 5 bases; unmatched junction bases: 10. CDR1 is SGHTA, CDR2 FQGNSA, per germline. There are 16 residues in the CDR3. CDR3 in DNA: TGTGCCAGCAGCCTAAGGACTAGCGGGGCCAGGGACGAGCAGTACTTC. Its translation: CASSLRTSGARDEQYF.

For the CDR3, the DNA is TGTGCCAGCAGCCTTGGGCGTTATAGCGGATCCTACGAGCAGTACTTC. It translates to CASSLGRYSGSYEQYF. The chain is built from TRBV11-2 and TRBJ2-7; D is possibly TRBD2 (6 bases). This CDR3 is 16 amino acids long. The germline gives CDR1 SGHAT, CDR2 FQNNGV. V gave up 5 bases and J gave up 1 base, with 18 bases separating them.

This clonotype has only a few counts. This chain links TRBV3-1 with TRBJ1-3; D gene ambiguous. Germline V CDR1 and CDR2: LGHDT, YNNKEL (reference sequence). Deletions cut 0 bases from V and 0 bases from J, with 9 bases between. CDR3 length equals 16 residues. This CDR3 is CASSQDPENSGNTIYF. The CDR3 DNA sequence: TGTGCCAGCAGCCAAGATCCCGAGAACTCTGGAAACACCATATATTTT.

The CDR3 sequence: CASSPGLAGTYEQYF. As DNA, the CDR3 is TGTGCCAGCTCGCCTGGACTAGCGGGTACCTACGAGCAGTACTTC. The genes are TRBV18 and TRBJ2-7, with TRBD2 matching 11 bases. The junction had 6 bases not matched to a gene; V was cut back by 6 bases and J by 2 bases. Germline V lookup: CDR1 KGHSH, CDR2 LQKENI. The CDR3 loop spans 15 amino acids. Drawing the rest from reference TRBV18 and TRBJ2-7, the complete variable domain is NAGVMQNPRHLVRRRGQEARLRCSPMKGHSHVYWYRQLPEEGLKFMVYLQKENIIDESGMPKERFSAEFPKEGPSILRIQQVVRGDSAAYFCASSPGLAGTYEQYFGPGTRLTVT.

Turning to this clonotype: This may stem from a read error, because a much larger clone lies one nucleotide away. V usage is TRBV6-5 and J usage is TRBJ2-5, with 10 bases aligning to TRBD1. The CDR3 loop spans 17 amino acids. V gave up 4 bases and J gave up 5 bases; unmatched junction bases: 13. CDR1 and CDR2 from the germline V gene are MNHEY and SVGAGI. This CDR3 is CASSLGTRTGGEETQYF. Here the CDR3 DNA reads TGTGCCAGCAGTTTGGGGACCAGGACAGGGGGTGAGGAGACCCAGTACTTC.

This clonotype has more than one count but fewer than ten. The rearrangement uses TRBV28 and TRBJ2-7; D might be TRBD1 (6 bases). This CDR3 region has 20 residues. Germline V gene sequence: CDR1 MDHEN, CDR2 SYDVKM. The V end lost 3 bases, the J end lost 3 bases, and 30 bases lay between the germline ends. The CDR3 here is CASSFLPRTVSHNSYYEQYF. The DNA of the CDR3 is TGTGCCAGCAGTTTTCTACCTAGGACAGTCTCTCATAACAGTTACTACGAGCAGTACTTC.

This clonotype was picked up many times. The chain recombines TRBV11-2 with TRBJ2-3, with 7 bases aligning to TRBD2. This CDR3 has 15 amino acids. From germline, CDR1 is SGHAT and CDR2 FQNNGV. V was clipped by 3 bases and J by 4 bases; unmatched bases: 7. In DNA form, the CDR3 reads TGTGCCAGCAGCTTTGCGGGAGCCCCCCCAGATACGCAGTATTTT. Its translation: CASSFAGAPPDTQYF. Supplemented by reference TRBV11-2 and TRBJ2-3, the full variable domain reads EAGVAQSPRYKIIEKRQSVAFWCNPISGHATLYWYQQILGQGPKLLIQFQNNGVVDDSQLPKDRFSAERLKGVDSTLKIQPAKLEDSAVYLCASSFAGAPPDTQYFGPGTRLTVL.

The chain carries TRBV28 and TRBJ2-5; 13 positions match TRBD2. Trimming cost V 4 bases and J 2 bases; bases outside gene matches: 13. This CDR3 has 19 amino acids. CDR1 MDHEN and CDR2 SYDVKM come from the germline V gene. The CDR3 nucleotides are TGTGCCAGCAGTTCAAGGCCGGGACTAGCGGGGACTATACAAGAGACCCAGTACTTC. Its translation is CASSSRPGLAGTIQETQYF. Filled out from reference TRBV28 and TRBJ2-5, the complete variable domain reads DVKVTQSSRYLVKRTGEKVFLECVQDMDHENMFWYRQDPGLGLRLIYFSYDVKMKEKGDIPEGYSVSREKKERFSLILESASTNQTSMYLCASSSRPGLAGTIQETQYFGPGTRLLVL.

This clonotype appeared a few times. V and J are TRBV12-3 or TRBV12-4 and TRBJ1-2; D ambiguous. V lost 1 base, J lost 2 bases, and 8 bases lay in between. The CDR3 sequence is 14 residues long. CDR3 sequence reads: CASSLDPENYGYTF. The DNA of the CDR3 is TGTGCCAGCAGTTTAGATCCAGAGAACTATGGCTACACCTTC.

This clonotype came up a few times. The CDR3 coding sequence is TGTGCCAGCAGTACGACCCTAGGGCAGTTCTTC. Encoded protein: CASSTTLGQFF. The chain is built from TRBV28 and TRBJ2-1; D not certain. The CDR3 loop spans 11 amino acids. The germline V gene has CDR1 MDHEN and CDR2 SYDVKM. Deletions cut 5 bases from V and 12 bases from J, with 11 bases between.

This clonotype was seen more than once but under ten times. The V and J genes are TRBV7-9 and TRBJ2-1, with D hard to call. The germline CDR1 and CDR2 sequences are SEHNR and FQNEAQ (reference sequence). This CDR3 has 13 amino acids. Between the trimmed V and J ends, which lost 1 base and 6 bases, there was a span of 7 bases. CDR3 region: CASSLEFSNEQFF. CDR3 coding DNA: TGTGCCAGCAGCTTAGAATTCAGCAATGAGCAGTTCTTC.

The J gene is TRBJ1-2, the V gene TRBV9; weak D call: TRBD1 (5 bases). CDR1 SGDLS and CDR2 YYNGEE come from the germline V gene. The V gene lost 3 bases and the J gene lost 8 bases, with 8 bases spanning the gap. The CDR3 has 11 residues. This CDR3 reads CASSGRDGYTF. The CDR3 DNA sequence: TGTGCCAGCAGCGGTAGGGACGGCTACACCTTC.

This rearrangement joins TRBV7-9 to TRBJ2-1; 7 bases line up with TRBD1. CDR1 and CDR2 from the germline V gene are SEHNR and FQNEAQ (reference sequence). With V trimmed by 2 bases and J by 9 bases, 4 bases remained unmatched. CDR3 length equals 13 residues. The CDR3 sequence: CASSLSTGFEQFF. CDR3 sequence (DNA): TGTGCCAGCAGCTTATCGACAGGGTTTGAGCAGTTCTTC.

This clonotype was seen just once. For the CDR3, the DNA is TGTGCCAGCAGTTTGGCCGCGGGGGACACCGGGGAGCTGTTTTTT. It translates to CASSLAAGDTGELFF. This sequence joins TRBV12-3 or TRBV12-4 and TRBJ2-2, with TRBD2 matching over 7 bases. V shed 3 bases, J shed 3 bases, and the junction held 4 bases outside the gene matches. The CDR3 covers 15 residues.

Concerning this clonotype itself: This is likely a read error, given that the CDR3 carries no conserved phenylalanine or tryptophan at its end. This chain connects TRBV29-1 to TRBJ1-1, with D possibly being TRBD1 (6 bases). The CDR3 is made up of 14 amino acids. V gave up 4 bases and J gave up 2 bases, with 14 bases separating them. Looked up from germline, CDR1 is SQVTM and CDR2 is ANQGSEA. CDR3 in DNA: TGCAGCGTTGGACCAGGACAGACCAACACTGAAGCTTTCGTT. The encoded protein is CSVGPGQTNTEAFV.

This chain joins TRBV7-4 and TRBJ2-7, with 7 bases fitting TRBD1. Germline-derived CDR1 and CDR2 are SGHVT and SQSDAQ. The CDR3 contains 13 residues. With V trimmed by 3 bases and J by 3 bases, 2 bases remained unmatched. The CDR3, as DNA: TGTGCCAGCAGCTTCCGGGACAGCTACGAGCAGTACTTC. The encoded protein is CASSFRDSYEQYF.